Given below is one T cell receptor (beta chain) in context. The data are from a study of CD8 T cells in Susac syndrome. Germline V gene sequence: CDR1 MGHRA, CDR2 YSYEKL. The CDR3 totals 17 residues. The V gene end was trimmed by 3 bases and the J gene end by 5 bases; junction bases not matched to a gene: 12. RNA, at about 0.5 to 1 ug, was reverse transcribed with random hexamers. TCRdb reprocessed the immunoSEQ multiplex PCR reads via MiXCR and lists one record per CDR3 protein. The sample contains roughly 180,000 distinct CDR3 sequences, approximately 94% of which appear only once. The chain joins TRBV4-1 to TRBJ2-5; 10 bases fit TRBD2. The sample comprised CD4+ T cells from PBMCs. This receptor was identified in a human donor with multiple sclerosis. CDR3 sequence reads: CASSQKSSGSGGETQYF. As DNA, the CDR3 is TGCGCCAGCAGCCAGAAATCTAGCGGGAGTGGAGGGGAGACCCAGTACTTC.